A selection of T cell receptor beta chains follows, all from one sample in a study of blood T cell repertoires in COVID-19. Here immunoSEQ multiplex PCR was the method, and the copy in TCRdb shows in-frame clones only, minus some. The sample has roughly 500,000 clones, 89% seen once. The sequenced sample was peripheral blood. These receptors came from a man aged 18 to 30 with COVID-19, enrolled during active disease. CDR3s include the opening cysteine and the closing phenylalanine or tryptophan. The D gene is left open where the match is weak. The size field is filled for only some rows; it gives once, few, many or a size class.

J gene: TRBJ2-1; V gene: TRBV18; D gene: TRBD1; clone size: .; CDR3 protein: CASSNDREKQFF; CDR3 DNA: TGTGCCAGCTCAAACGACAGGGAAAAGCAGTTCTTC
J gene: TRBJ2-3; V gene: TRBV27; D gene: TRBD2; clone size: .; CDR3 protein: CASRPSGTTSTDTQYF; CDR3 DNA: TGTGCCAGCAGACCTAGCGGGACAACTAGCACAGATACGCAGTATTTT
J gene: TRBJ2-2; V gene: TRBV10-2; D gene: .; clone size: .; CDR3 protein: CASSDGGNTGELFF; CDR3 DNA: TGCGCCAGCAGTGATGGAGGAAACACCGGGGAGCTGTTTTTT
J gene: TRBJ2-7; V gene: TRBV9; D gene: .; clone size: .; CDR3 protein: CASSVDPSTEQYF; CDR3 DNA: TGTGCCAGCAGCGTAGACCCTAGCACCGAGCAGTACTTC
J gene: TRBJ1-1; V gene: TRBV5-5; D gene: .; clone size: .; CDR3 protein: CASTLNTEAFF; CDR3 DNA: TGTGCCAGCACTTTGAACACTGAAGCTTTCTTT
J gene: TRBJ2-2; V gene: TRBV5-8; D gene: .; clone size: .; CDR3 protein: CASSFPELRTGELFF; CDR3 DNA: TGTGCCAGCAGCTTCCCGGAACTACGGACCGGGGAGCTGTTTTTT
J gene: TRBJ2-3; V gene: TRBV5-1; D gene: .; clone size: once; CDR3 protein: CASSYSGSGRGADTQYF; CDR3 DNA: TGCGCCAGCAGCTATTCCGGTTCGGGCAGGGGGGCAGATACGCAGTATTTT
J gene: TRBJ2-2; V gene: TRBV5-1; D gene: .; clone size: .; CDR3 protein: CASSEPLSGSGELFF; CDR3 DNA: TGCGCCAGCAGCGAACCCTTGTCGGGTTCCGGGGAGCTGTTTTTT
J gene: TRBJ2-1; V gene: TRBV7-6; D gene: .; clone size: .; CDR3 protein: CASSSQLGNEQFF; CDR3 DNA: TGTGCCAGCAGCTCCCAACTAGGAAATGAGCAGTTCTTC
J gene: TRBJ2-7; V gene: TRBV7-7; D gene: TRBD1; clone size: .; CDR3 protein: CASSVRDRVGEQYF; CDR3 DNA: TGTGCTAGCAGCGTTCGGGACAGGGTAGGCGAGCAGTACTTC
J gene: TRBJ2-7; V gene: TRBV27; D gene: TRBD2; clone size: .; CDR3 protein: CASSLTSGDYEQYF; CDR3 DNA: TGTGCCAGCAGTTTGACTAGCGGGGATTACGAGCAGTACTTC
J gene: TRBJ2-7; V gene: TRBV6-2/TRBV6-3; D gene: .; clone size: .; CDR3 protein: CASSYPGQVSYEQYF; CDR3 DNA: TGTGCCAGCAGTTACCCGGGACAAGTCTCCTACGAGCAGTACTTC
J gene: TRBJ2-2; V gene: TRBV6-5; D gene: .; clone size: .; CDR3 protein: CASSIVRGELFF; CDR3 DNA: TGTGCCAGCAGCATCGTGCGCGGGGAGCTGTTTTTT
J gene: TRBJ2-4; V gene: TRBV21-1; D gene: .; clone size: .; CDR3 protein: CASSKQGAANIQYF; CDR3 DNA: TGTGCCAGCAGCAAACAGGGGGCGGCGAACATTCAGTACTTC
J gene: TRBJ2-3; V gene: TRBV24-1; D gene: .; clone size: .; CDR3 protein: CATSAPVEAGSTDTQYF; CDR3 DNA: TGTGCCACCAGTGCCCCAGTTGAAGCGGGTAGCACAGATACGCAGTATTTT
J gene: TRBJ2-7; V gene: TRBV19; D gene: .; clone size: few; CDR3 protein: CASSITVFYEQYF; CDR3 DNA: TGTGCCAGTAGTATAACAGTTTTCTACGAGCAGTACTTC
J gene: TRBJ1-5; V gene: TRBV19; D gene: .; clone size: .; CDR3 protein: CASRDSAQPQHF; CDR3 DNA: TGTGCCAGTAGGGACAGTGCGCAGCCCCAGCATTTT
J gene: TRBJ2-2; V gene: TRBV9; D gene: .; clone size: .; CDR3 protein: CASSVAETGELFF; CDR3 DNA: TGTGCCAGCAGCGTAGCGGAGACCGGGGAGCTGTTTTTT
J gene: TRBJ2-3; V gene: TRBV18; D gene: TRBD2; clone size: .; CDR3 protein: CASSPPWTTGGDTQYF; CDR3 DNA: TGTGCCAGCTCACCACCGTGGACCACGGGGGGGGATACGCAGTATTTT
J gene: TRBJ1-3; V gene: TRBV24-1; D gene: .; clone size: .; CDR3 protein: CATSDLWSGKTSSGNTIYF; CDR3 DNA: TGTGCCACCAGTGATTTATGGAGTGGTAAGACGTCCTCTGGAAACACCATATATTTT
J gene: TRBJ2-7; V gene: TRBV2; D gene: .; clone size: .; CDR3 protein: CASSEVSGAVTYEQYF; CDR3 DNA: TGTGCCAGCAGTGAAGTATCTGGGGCGGTGACCTACGAGCAGTACTTC
J gene: TRBJ2-3; V gene: TRBV29-1; D gene: TRBD1; clone size: .; CDR3 protein: CSVGTGGGGDTQYF; CDR3 DNA: TGCAGCGTGGGGACAGGGGGAGGAGGAGATACGCAGTATTTT
J gene: TRBJ2-5; V gene: TRBV5-1; D gene: TRBD2; clone size: .; CDR3 protein: CASSQAGGETQYF; CDR3 DNA: TGCGCCAGCAGCCAAGCGGGGGGAGAGACCCAGTACTTC
J gene: TRBJ1-1; V gene: TRBV19; D gene: .; clone size: .; CDR3 protein: CATAGRMNTEAFF; CDR3 DNA: TGTGCCACTGCGGGGCGGATGAACACTGAAGCTTTCTTT
J gene: TRBJ2-1; V gene: TRBV2; D gene: .; clone size: .; CDR3 protein: CASSVGSFQFF; CDR3 DNA: TGTGCCAGCAGTGTCGGGAGTTTCCAGTTCTTC
J gene: TRBJ2-5; V gene: TRBV30; D gene: .; clone size: .; CDR3 protein: CAWSPTSFQETQYF; CDR3 DNA: TGTGCCTGGAGTCCGACTAGTTTCCAAGAGACCCAGTACTTC
J gene: TRBJ2-5; V gene: TRBV7-6; D gene: TRBD2; clone size: .; CDR3 protein: CASSLSPGGPQETQYF; CDR3 DNA: TGTGCCAGCAGCTTAAGCCCGGGGGGGCCTCAAGAGACCCAGTACTTC
J gene: TRBJ2-6; V gene: TRBV11-3; D gene: TRBD1; clone size: .; CDR3 protein: CASGGTGVAGANVLTF; CDR3 DNA: TGTGCCAGCGGGGGAACAGGGGTGGCAGGGGCCAACGTCCTGACTTTC
J gene: TRBJ1-2; V gene: TRBV6-6; D gene: .; clone size: .; CDR3 protein: CASSHYVRGLDGYTF; CDR3 DNA: TGTGCCAGCAGCCATTACGTCAGGGGCCTGGATGGCTACACCTTC
J gene: TRBJ2-3; V gene: TRBV24-1; D gene: .; clone size: .; CDR3 protein: CATSGSDTQYF; CDR3 DNA: TGTGCCACCAGTGGTTCGGATACGCAGTATTTT
J gene: TRBJ1-1; V gene: TRBV27; D gene: .; clone size: .; CDR3 protein: CASRTEAFF; CDR3 DNA: TGTGCCAGCCGGACTGAAGCTTTCTTT
J gene: TRBJ2-3; V gene: TRBV11-3; D gene: TRBD2; clone size: .; CDR3 protein: CASSLDVAGGGTDTQYF; CDR3 DNA: TGTGCCAGCAGCTTAGATGTGGCGGGAGGGGGCACAGATACGCAGTATTTT
J gene: TRBJ1-1; V gene: TRBV13; D gene: .; clone size: .; CDR3 protein: CASSLSIDTEAFF; CDR3 DNA: TGTGCCAGCAGCTTGTCCATAGACACTGAAGCTTTCTTT
J gene: TRBJ2-7; V gene: TRBV19; D gene: TRBD1; clone size: .; CDR3 protein: CASSQGVVGEQYF; CDR3 DNA: TGTGCCAGTAGCCAGGGGGTCGTAGGCGAGCAGTACTTC
J gene: TRBJ2-7; V gene: TRBV10-3; D gene: .; clone size: .; CDR3 protein: CAISGGGNEQYF; CDR3 DNA: TGTGCCATCAGTGGGGGGGGCAACGAGCAGTACTTC
J gene: TRBJ2-2; V gene: TRBV21-1; D gene: .; clone size: once; CDR3 protein: CASSHKDGTNIGGELFF; CDR3 DNA: TGTGCCAGCAGCCACAAAGACGGGACAAATATTGGCGGGGAGCTGTTTTTT
J gene: TRBJ1-4; V gene: TRBV7-9; D gene: TRBD1; clone size: .; CDR3 protein: CASRLSQGGEEKLFF; CDR3 DNA: TGTGCCAGCAGACTCTCACAGGGGGGAGAGGAAAAACTGTTTTTT
J gene: TRBJ2-6; V gene: TRBV5-1; D gene: TRBD1; clone size: .; CDR3 protein: CASSLYSLPGQGSGANVLTF; CDR3 DNA: TGCGCCAGCAGCTTGTATTCTCTCCCGGGACAGGGTTCTGGGGCCAACGTCCTGACTTTC
J gene: TRBJ2-1; V gene: TRBV3-1/TRBV3-2; D gene: .; clone size: .; CDR3 protein: CASSQDSAVGYNEQFF; CDR3 DNA: TGTGCCAGCAGCCAAGATTCGGCGGTCGGATACAATGAGCAGTTCTTC
J gene: TRBJ1-1; V gene: TRBV4-1; D gene: TRBD1; clone size: .; CDR3 protein: CASSQTQGAEAFF; CDR3 DNA: TGCGCCAGCAGCCAAACACAGGGGGCTGAAGCTTTCTTT
J gene: TRBJ1-5; V gene: TRBV2; D gene: .; clone size: .; CDR3 protein: CASSAPAAGNQPQHF; CDR3 DNA: TGTGCCAGCAGTGCCCCAGCGGCGGGCAATCAGCCCCAGCATTTT
J gene: TRBJ2-1; V gene: TRBV29-1; D gene: TRBD2; clone size: .; CDR3 protein: CSERDQREGDEQFF; CDR3 DNA: TGCAGTGAACGTGACCAGCGGGAGGGCGATGAGCAGTTCTTC
J gene: TRBJ2-5; V gene: TRBV7-6; D gene: TRBD2; clone size: .; CDR3 protein: CASSSSARLAGGLFKETQYF; CDR3 DNA: TGTGCCAGCAGCTCGTCCGCGAGGCTAGCGGGGGGCTTATTCAAAGAGACCCAGTACTTC
J gene: TRBJ2-2; V gene: TRBV21-1; D gene: .; clone size: .; CDR3 protein: CASSKSRASVLNTGELFF; CDR3 DNA: TGTGCCAGCAGCAAATCGAGGGCTAGCGTACTGAACACCGGGGAGCTGTTTTTT
J gene: TRBJ2-7; V gene: TRBV3-1/TRBV3-2; D gene: .; clone size: .; CDR3 protein: CASSQGSLVQYF; CDR3 DNA: TGTGCCAGCAGCCAGGGGAGCCTCGTGCAGTACTTC
J gene: TRBJ2-1; V gene: TRBV5-1; D gene: TRBD1; clone size: .; CDR3 protein: CASSLDRGLDEQFF; CDR3 DNA: TGCGCCAGCAGCTTGGACAGGGGCTTGGATGAGCAGTTCTTC
J gene: TRBJ1-2; V gene: TRBV11-1; D gene: .; clone size: .; CDR3 protein: CASSFDRNYGYTF; CDR3 DNA: TGTGCCAGCAGCTTCGACAGGAACTATGGCTACACCTTC
J gene: TRBJ1-1; V gene: TRBV19; D gene: TRBD1; clone size: .; CDR3 protein: CASSPRGRQGAGTEAFF; CDR3 DNA: TGTGCCAGTAGTCCCCGGGGAAGACAGGGGGCGGGCACTGAAGCTTTCTTT
J gene: TRBJ2-5; V gene: TRBV4-1; D gene: .; clone size: .; CDR3 protein: CASSQDRVIETQYF; CDR3 DNA: TGCGCCAGCAGCCAAGATCGGGTAATCGAGACCCAGTACTTC
J gene: TRBJ2-5; V gene: TRBV5-6; D gene: TRBD2; clone size: .; CDR3 protein: CASSLQAGEVRETQYF; CDR3 DNA: TGTGCCAGCAGCTTGCAAGCGGGGGAGGTTCGCGAGACCCAGTACTTC
J gene: TRBJ2-1; V gene: TRBV15; D gene: TRBD2; clone size: .; CDR3 protein: CATRPLAGAYNEQFF; CDR3 DNA: TGTGCCACCAGGCCGCTAGCGGGAGCCTACAATGAGCAGTTCTTC
J gene: TRBJ1-2; V gene: TRBV7-9; D gene: .; clone size: .; CDR3 protein: CASSSIPDYGYTF; CDR3 DNA: TGTGCCAGCAGCTCCATCCCAGACTATGGCTACACCTTC
J gene: TRBJ2-6; V gene: TRBV10-2; D gene: .; clone size: .; CDR3 protein: CASSGGRGFSGANVLTF; CDR3 DNA: TGCGCCAGCAGTGGCGGCAGGGGTTTCTCTGGGGCCAACGTCCTGACTTTC
J gene: TRBJ1-2; V gene: TRBV29-1; D gene: .; clone size: .; CDR3 protein: CSVHVRDGYTF; CDR3 DNA: TGCAGCGTCCACGTGAGGGATGGCTACACCTTC
J gene: TRBJ1-5; V gene: TRBV2; D gene: .; clone size: .; CDR3 protein: CASSEYSGEDQPQHF; CDR3 DNA: TGTGCCAGCAGTGAGTATTCAGGGGAAGACCAGCCCCAGCATTTT